Following are 17 T cell receptor beta chains from one sample sequenced in a study of T-cell reconstitution after alpha-beta-depleted transplantation in children. Unique molecular identifiers were used to barcode this TCRbeta library. TCRdb itself ran the PCR reads through MiXCR, one entry per CDR3 protein. The sample yields about 200,000 distinct CDR3 sequences, around 7.7% seen once. The sequencing used PBMCs, mostly from graft donor cells, collected 360 days after TCRalphabeta/CD19-depleted stem cell transplant. The receptors stem from a male patient aged 2-15 years who had a stem cell transplant for acute myeloid leukemia, so the T cells may come from the graft donor.

This clonotype was found a few times. The chain combines TRBV3-1 with TRBJ2-7; possible D gene TRBD2, 6 bases. Looked up from germline, CDR1 is LGHDT and CDR2 is YNNKEL (reference sequence). The CDR3 is 12 amino acids. The V and J ends lost 0 bases and 7 bases respectively, with 7 bases between them. As DNA, the CDR3 is TGTGCCAGCAGCCAAGATGGAGGGGAGCAGTACGTC. Translation gives CASSQDGGEQYV.

This clonotype was recorded many times. The rearrangement uses TRBV5-1 and TRBJ2-7; D gene uncertain. The CDR3 has 13 amino acids. V lost 1 base and J lost 4, with 9 bases in between. Looked up from germline, CDR1 is SGHRS and CDR2 is YFSETQ. The CDR3 bases are TGCGCCAGCAGCTTGACCGGGCGGTACGAGCAGTACTTC. Its translation is CASSLTGRYEQYF. Using reference TRBV5-1 and TRBJ2-7 for the parts outside the CDR3, the full variable domain is KAGVTQTPRYLIKTRGQQVTLSCSPISGHRSVSWYQQTPGQGLQFLFEYFSETQRNKGNFPGRFSGRQFSNSRSEMNVSTLELGDSALYLCASSLTGRYEQYFGPGTRLTVT.

The CDR3 region is CASSQNRDRRTDTQYF. DNA of the CDR3: TGTGCCAGCAGCCAAAACCGGGACAGGCGCACAGATACGCAGTATTTT. The chain has TRBV7-9 and TRBJ2-3; 8 bases align to TRBD1. The CDR3 is 16 amino acids. The J segment lost 1 base and the V segment lost 5 bases, leaving 8 bases of the junction unmatched. CDR1 and CDR2 (germline): SEHNR, FQNEAQ (reference sequence).

This clonotype was detected only a few times. J is TRBJ2-6 and V is TRBV19, with 10 bases fitting TRBD1. The CDR3 is 17 residues long. V lost 3 bases, J lost 0 bases, and 2 bases stayed unmatched. Germline values: CDR1 LNHDA, CDR2 SQIVND (reference sequence). The CDR3 reads CASSMTGGVSGANVLTF. Written as DNA, the CDR3 is TGTGCCAGTAGTATGACAGGGGGCGTCTCTGGGGCCAACGTCCTGACTTTC.

The J gene is TRBJ2-5, the V gene TRBV7-4; D gene unclear. V lost 5 bases and J 1 base, leaving 14 bases between the germline ends. Germline values: CDR1 SGHVT, CDR2 SQSDAQ. The CDR3 has 15 residues. CDR3 region: CASSRNGPTQETQYF. For the CDR3, the DNA is TGTGCCAGCAGCCGAAATGGACCCACCCAAGAGACCCAGTACTTC.

The J gene is TRBJ2-1, the V gene TRBV20-1; D unresolved. The CDR3 runs 12 residues. The V end was cut by 0 bases, the J end by 8 bases, with 8 bases between. The V gene's germline CDR1 is DFQATT and CDR2 SNEGSKA (reference sequence). The CDR3 DNA reads as TGCAGTGCTAGAGATCCTAGACATGAGCAGTTCTTC. As protein: CSARDPRHEQFF.

This clonotype was counted many times. The chain recombines TRBV12-3 or TRBV12-4 with TRBJ1-2; no definite D call. V dropped 6 bases and J dropped 5 bases, with 10 bases sitting between them. The length of the CDR3 is 12 residues. In DNA form, the CDR3 reads TGTGCCAGCAGCTTAACCCGATATGGCTACACCTTC. This sequence encodes CASSLTRYGYTF.

The chain is built from TRBV4-3 and TRBJ2-1; D perhaps matches TRBD2 (6 bases). With 0 bases removed from V and 0 bases from J, the gap between germline ends came to 9 bases. The germline gives CDR1 LGHNA, CDR2 YSLEER. This CDR3 contains 16 residues. The CDR3 coding sequence is TGCGCCAGCAGCCAAGAAACTAGCCTCTCCTACAATGAGCAGTTCTTC. This encodes CASSQETSLSYNEQFF.

This chain joins TRBV29-1 and TRBJ2-5; TRBD1 or TRBD2 may be the D gene (5 bases each). This CDR3 spans 16 amino acids. Germline CDR1 SQVTM, CDR2 ANQGSEA. V was pared by 2 bases and J by 1 base, with 17 bases between. CDR3 coding DNA: TGCAGCGTTGAATTCGGGACCCCCCCAGCCCAAGAGACCCAGTACTTC. Translation gives CSVEFGTPPAQETQYF.

The chain carries TRBV7-9 and TRBJ2-7, with D possibly being TRBD2 (6 bases). Trimming left V 2 bases short and J 3 bases short, with 8 bases between. This CDR3 comprises 13 residues. CDR1 and CDR2 from the germline V gene are SEHNR and FQNEAQ (reference sequence). The CDR3 nucleotides are TGTGCCAGCAGCTTACGCGGGATCTACGAGCAGTACTTC. It yields the protein CASSLRGIYEQYF.

The gene calls are TRBV29-1 and TRBJ2-5, with D maybe TRBD1 (6 bases). The CDR3 extends over 13 amino acids. Trimming cost V 6 bases and J 2 bases, with 13 bases left between them. Per the germline V gene, CDR1 is SQVTM and CDR2 is ANQGSEA. The CDR3 DNA follows: TGCAGCGTCTCTACAGGGCTGCAAGAGACCCAGTACTTC. It translates to CSVSTGLQETQYF.

The J gene is TRBJ2-3, the V gene TRBV4-2, with TRBD1 as a possible D gene (6 bases). Germline V CDR1 and CDR2: LGHNA, YNFKEQ. V shed 4 bases and J shed 2 bases, with 10 bases lying between them. This CDR3 has 14 amino acids. The CDR3 protein is CASSRDTLTDTQYF. CDR3 DNA sequence: TGTGCCAGCAGCCGGGACACCCTCACAGATACGCAGTATTTT.

The chain joins TRBV7-9 to TRBJ2-5; a possible D gene is TRBD1 (5 bases). From germline, CDR1 is SEHNR and CDR2 FQNEAQ (reference sequence). This CDR3 spans 14 amino acids. Trimming took 5 bases from V and 2 from J, leaving 12 bases between them. DNA of the CDR3: TGTGCCAGCAGCCAAGGACAAATTCAAGAGACCCAGTACTTC. This translates into CASSQGQIQETQYF.

This clonotype was observed at least ten times. The chain joins TRBV20-1 to TRBJ2-3; a weak D match, TRBD2 (6 bases). CDR1 and CDR2 from the germline V gene are DFQATT and SNEGSKA (reference sequence). V was shortened by 6 bases and J by 4 bases, with 14 bases between the two germline ends. This CDR3 is built from 13 residues. The CDR3, as DNA: TGCAGTGCAATTGCGGGGCGCGCAGATACGCAGTATTTT. It codes for CSAIAGRADTQYF.

For this clonotype: The CDR3 end shows no conserved phenylalanine or tryptophan, and so a read error is likely. The chain joins TRBV5-1 to TRBJ1-3; D gene uncertain. V was trimmed by 4 bases and J by 0 bases, leaving 11 bases between them. This CDR3 spans 15 amino acids. Germline CDR1 SGHRS, CDR2 YFSETQ. The chain's CDR3 is CASSIGTDSGNTIYS. In nucleotides, the CDR3 is TGCGCCAGCAGCATTGGTACAGACTCTGGAAACACCATATATTCT.

This sequence joins TRBV12-3 or TRBV12-4 and TRBJ1-5; no clear D gene. The CDR3 totals 12 residues. The CDR3 sequence is CATSLGNQPQHF. The CDR3 DNA reads TGTGCGACCTCCCTGGGCAATCAGCCCCAGCATTTT.

This clonotype was counted a few times. Here the CDR3 reads CASKGQNNQPQHF. CDR3 nucleotide sequence: TGTGCCAGTAAAGGACAGAACAATCAGCCCCAGCATTTT. The V call is TRBV7-2, the J call TRBJ1-5; TRBD1 might be the D (6 bases). V lost 9 bases to trimming and J lost 3 bases, with 12 bases between them. CDR1 and CDR2 from the germline V gene are SGHTA and FQGNSA. The CDR3 covers 13 residues.